A selection of T cell receptor beta chains follows, all from one sample in a study of CD8 T cells in Susac syndrome. MiXCR was run by TCRdb on the immunoSEQ multiplex PCR reads, yielding one entry per CDR3 protein. The top ten clones hold 0.21% of a sample with some 300,000 distinct CDR3 sequences, over 75% of them seen once. The sample was CD8+ T cells from PBMCs. The receptors originated from a human donor with multiple sclerosis. Each CDR3 is given with its conserved first and last residue. Fields, in order: D gene, V gene, clone size, J gene, CDR3 DNA, CDR3 protein. D genes are given only for firm matches. Some rows have no size entry. The others give once, few or many, or a class for an expanded clone.

d_call: TRBD2; v_call: TRBV3-1; clone_size: -; j_call: TRBJ2-2; cdr3_nt: TGTGCCAGCAGCCCCCCAACTAGCGGGAGGTTGGTCGGGGAGCTGTTTTTT; cdr3_aa: CASSPPTSGRLVGELFF
d_call: -; v_call: TRBV19; clone_size: -; j_call: TRBJ1-5; cdr3_nt: TGTGCCAGTAGTACAGAGGACAATCAGCCCCAGCATTTT; cdr3_aa: CASSTEDNQPQHF
d_call: -; v_call: TRBV28; clone_size: -; j_call: TRBJ2-3; cdr3_nt: TGTGCCAGCAGTTTATTGGGAATTGCAGATACGCAGTATTTT; cdr3_aa: CASSLLGIADTQYF
d_call: -; v_call: TRBV29-1; clone_size: -; j_call: TRBJ1-3; cdr3_nt: TGCAGCGCTGAGGGACTTGGAAGCACCATATATTTT; cdr3_aa: CSAEGLGSTIYF
d_call: -; v_call: TRBV6-2/TRBV6-3; clone_size: -; j_call: TRBJ2-3; cdr3_nt: TGTGCCAGCAGTTCCCAGCGGAGCACAGATACGCAGTATTTT; cdr3_aa: CASSSQRSTDTQYF
d_call: -; v_call: TRBV2; clone_size: -; j_call: TRBJ2-4; cdr3_nt: TGTGCCAGCACTGGGAGAGGCGAAAACATTCAGTACTTC; cdr3_aa: CASTGRGENIQYF
d_call: -; v_call: TRBV27; clone_size: -; j_call: TRBJ2-7; cdr3_nt: TGTGCCAGCACAGGCGGGTACGAGCAGTACTTC; cdr3_aa: CASTGGYEQYF
d_call: TRBD2; v_call: TRBV5-4; clone_size: -; j_call: TRBJ2-5; cdr3_nt: TGTGCCAGCAGCTTAGGACTAGCGGCAGAAGAGACCCAGTACTTC; cdr3_aa: CASSLGLAAEETQYF
d_call: TRBD1; v_call: TRBV6-1; clone_size: -; j_call: TRBJ2-2; cdr3_nt: TGTGCCAGCACCTCCTTGGACAGGGGTCCGACTCGGGAGCTGTTTTTT; cdr3_aa: CASTSLDRGPTRELFF
d_call: -; v_call: TRBV28; clone_size: -; j_call: TRBJ2-1; cdr3_nt: TGTGCCAGCAGTCCCTCGTGGGACAATGAGCAGTTCTTC; cdr3_aa: CASSPSWDNEQFF
d_call: -; v_call: TRBV5-6; clone_size: -; j_call: TRBJ2-7; cdr3_nt: TGTGCCAGCAGCTTGTTGGAGACAGAAATTTACGAGCAGTACTTC; cdr3_aa: CASSLLETEIYEQYF
d_call: TRBD2; v_call: TRBV28; clone_size: -; j_call: TRBJ2-7; cdr3_nt: TGTGCCAGCAGTACCTTAGCGGGCGCCTACGAGCAGTACTTC; cdr3_aa: CASSTLAGAYEQYF
d_call: -; v_call: TRBV9; clone_size: -; j_call: TRBJ2-2; cdr3_nt: TGTGCCAGCAGCGTAGATTCCCAGGCGAACACCGGGGAGCTGTTTTTT; cdr3_aa: CASSVDSQANTGELFF
d_call: -; v_call: TRBV27; clone_size: -; j_call: TRBJ2-1; cdr3_nt: TGTGCCAGCAGTCTCAGCACAGTCTACAATGAGCAGTTCTTC; cdr3_aa: CASSLSTVYNEQFF
d_call: -; v_call: TRBV27; clone_size: -; j_call: TRBJ1-2; cdr3_nt: TGTGCCAGCAGTTTCTCTCAGGAGTATGGCTACACCTTC; cdr3_aa: CASSFSQEYGYTF
d_call: -; v_call: TRBV19; clone_size: -; j_call: TRBJ1-4; cdr3_nt: TGTGCGGCCCAGGACAGTATGGGTGAAAAACTGTTTTTT; cdr3_aa: CAAQDSMGEKLFF
d_call: -; v_call: TRBV9; clone_size: -; j_call: TRBJ1-1; cdr3_nt: TGTGCCAGCAGCGTAGCTGGGACGATGGGCACTGAAGCTTTCTTT; cdr3_aa: CASSVAGTMGTEAFF
d_call: TRBD2; v_call: TRBV7-8; clone_size: -; j_call: TRBJ2-1; cdr3_nt: TGTGCCAGCAGCTTCTCACTAGCGGGGGGTTACAATGAGCAGTTCTTC; cdr3_aa: CASSFSLAGGYNEQFF
d_call: -; v_call: TRBV4-3; clone_size: -; j_call: TRBJ1-4; cdr3_nt: TGCGCCAGCAGCCAGGGACGCGGACGGTATGAAAAACTGTTTTTT; cdr3_aa: CASSQGRGRYEKLFF
d_call: TRBD1; v_call: TRBV30; clone_size: -; j_call: TRBJ1-4; cdr3_nt: TGTGCCTGGAGTGTGGGGACAGATAATGAAAAACTGTTTTTT; cdr3_aa: CAWSVGTDNEKLFF
d_call: -; v_call: TRBV10-1; clone_size: -; j_call: TRBJ1-3; cdr3_nt: TGCGCCAGCAGTACGGGACCGGGAAACACCATATATTTT; cdr3_aa: CASSTGPGNTIYF
d_call: -; v_call: TRBV29-1; clone_size: few; j_call: TRBJ2-7; cdr3_nt: TGCAGCGTTGAAGATCTTGAGGGAGGATACGAGCAGTACTTC; cdr3_aa: CSVEDLEGGYEQYF
d_call: -; v_call: TRBV28; clone_size: -; j_call: TRBJ1-2; cdr3_nt: TGTGCCAGCAGTTTAGCCGACAGCAACTATGGCTACACCTTC; cdr3_aa: CASSLADSNYGYTF
d_call: TRBD2; v_call: TRBV29-1; clone_size: -; j_call: TRBJ2-7; cdr3_nt: TGCAGCGTTGAGGGCGGGGGGCGGGCGTCCTACGAGCAGTACTTC; cdr3_aa: CSVEGGGRASYEQYF
d_call: TRBD1; v_call: TRBV28; clone_size: -; j_call: TRBJ1-1; cdr3_nt: TGTGCCAGCAGCCTGAAACAGGGGGAAGGCACTGAAGCTTTCTTT; cdr3_aa: CASSLKQGEGTEAFF
d_call: TRBD1; v_call: TRBV27; clone_size: few; j_call: TRBJ2-7; cdr3_nt: TGTGCCAGCAGTAACAGGGGCCACGAGCAGTACTTC; cdr3_aa: CASSNRGHEQYF
d_call: -; v_call: TRBV30; clone_size: -; j_call: TRBJ2-7; cdr3_nt: TGTGCCTGGAGCCAAGGCTTCTTTTACGAGCAGTACTTC; cdr3_aa: CAWSQGFFYEQYF
d_call: -; v_call: TRBV28; clone_size: -; j_call: TRBJ1-1; cdr3_nt: TGTGCCAGCAGTTTACGGGGATCTCCCAAGGGAGCTTTCTTT; cdr3_aa: CASSLRGSPKGAFF
d_call: TRBD1; v_call: TRBV23-1; clone_size: -; j_call: TRBJ1-2; cdr3_nt: TGCGCCAGCGCATTCCAGGGGGCTCGTGGCTACACCTTC; cdr3_aa: CASAFQGARGYTF
d_call: -; v_call: TRBV29-1; clone_size: -; j_call: TRBJ1-1; cdr3_nt: TGCAGCGCAAACAGCGAAGGTGCTTATGAAGCTTTCTTT; cdr3_aa: CSANSEGAYEAFF
d_call: -; v_call: TRBV5-6; clone_size: -; j_call: TRBJ2-7; cdr3_nt: TGTGCCAGCAGCTTGGGCCCGGGCTGGTCCTACGAGCAGTACTTC; cdr3_aa: CASSLGPGWSYEQYF
d_call: -; v_call: TRBV28; clone_size: -; j_call: TRBJ2-5; cdr3_nt: TGTGCCAGCAGTTTATATAAAGAGACCCAGTACTTC; cdr3_aa: CASSLYKETQYF
d_call: -; v_call: TRBV27; clone_size: once; j_call: TRBJ2-7; cdr3_nt: TGTGCCAGCAGTTCACTTGACAGGCAAGCCTACGAGCAGTACTTC; cdr3_aa: CASSSLDRQAYEQYF
d_call: -; v_call: TRBV27; clone_size: few; j_call: TRBJ1-2; cdr3_nt: TGTGCCAGCACCTTTGGGGGGATCGGCTACACCTTC; cdr3_aa: CASTFGGIGYTF
d_call: -; v_call: TRBV28; clone_size: -; j_call: TRBJ1-4; cdr3_nt: TGTGCCAGCGGCCGGACCTCGGATGAATACGAAAAACTGTTTTTT; cdr3_aa: CASGRTSDEYEKLFF
d_call: -; v_call: TRBV7-9; clone_size: -; j_call: TRBJ1-2; cdr3_nt: TGTGCCAGCAGCTTAGTGATGCCCGTATATGGCTACACCTTC; cdr3_aa: CASSLVMPVYGYTF
d_call: -; v_call: TRBV11-2; clone_size: -; j_call: TRBJ2-2; cdr3_nt: TGTGCCAGCAGCTTAGATCACAGAGCGCAACTTTTAAACACCGGGGAGCTGTTTTTT; cdr3_aa: CASSLDHRAQLLNTGELFF
d_call: TRBD2; v_call: TRBV20-1; clone_size: -; j_call: TRBJ2-2; cdr3_nt: TGCAGTGCTGGACTAGCGGGAGATCGAGGGGAGCTGTTTTTT; cdr3_aa: CSAGLAGDRGELFF
d_call: -; v_call: TRBV14; clone_size: -; j_call: TRBJ2-1; cdr3_nt: TGTGCCAGCAGCCCTTATCACGGTGGTGAGCAGTTCTTC; cdr3_aa: CASSPYHGGEQFF
d_call: TRBD2; v_call: TRBV29-1; clone_size: -; j_call: TRBJ2-3; cdr3_nt: TGCAGCCCAACTATAGCGGGAGGGATGGAGGCAGATACGCAGTATTTT; cdr3_aa: CSPTIAGGMEADTQYF
d_call: -; v_call: TRBV6-1; clone_size: few; j_call: TRBJ2-5; cdr3_nt: TGTGCCAGCAGAGAGGAGGGGGAGACCCAGTACTTC; cdr3_aa: CASREEGETQYF
d_call: -; v_call: TRBV4-3; clone_size: once; j_call: TRBJ2-7; cdr3_nt: TGCGCCAGCAGCCAAGATCCCCCCGTAGGGGGGGCCCTAGACTACGAGCAGTACTTC; cdr3_aa: CASSQDPPVGGALDYEQYF
d_call: -; v_call: TRBV27; clone_size: -; j_call: TRBJ2-1; cdr3_nt: TGTGCCAGCACCGAGAGGGAGAGAGACAATGAGCAGTTCTTC; cdr3_aa: CASTERERDNEQFF
d_call: -; v_call: TRBV4-3; clone_size: few; j_call: TRBJ2-7; cdr3_nt: TGCGCCAGCAGCCAAGCCGGAGGCCTCGGGGAGCAGTACTTC; cdr3_aa: CASSQAGGLGEQYF
d_call: -; v_call: TRBV9; clone_size: once; j_call: TRBJ2-7; cdr3_nt: TGTGCCAGCAGCCCCGACCGGACCTACGAGCAGTACTTC; cdr3_aa: CASSPDRTYEQYF
d_call: -; v_call: TRBV6-2/TRBV6-3; clone_size: -; j_call: TRBJ1-2; cdr3_nt: TGTGCCAGCAGTTACTCGTCCGGCAACTATGGCTACACCTTC; cdr3_aa: CASSYSSGNYGYTF
d_call: TRBD1; v_call: TRBV28; clone_size: -; j_call: TRBJ1-5; cdr3_nt: TGTGCCAGCAGTTTAACCGGGACAGGGTTTCAGCCCCAGCATTTT; cdr3_aa: CASSLTGTGFQPQHF
d_call: -; v_call: TRBV7-6; clone_size: -; j_call: TRBJ2-7; cdr3_nt: TGTGCCAGCAGCTTAGACGGGGGGCGAGCGGGTCACCCCTACGAGCAGTACTTC; cdr3_aa: CASSLDGGRAGHPYEQYF
d_call: TRBD2; v_call: TRBV6-1; clone_size: few; j_call: TRBJ2-1; cdr3_nt: TGTGCCAGCAGTGACGCCCCTAGCGGTGAGCAGTTCTTC; cdr3_aa: CASSDAPSGEQFF
d_call: TRBD2; v_call: TRBV28; clone_size: once; j_call: TRBJ2-3; cdr3_nt: TGTGCCAGCAGTTTACAGAGCGGGAGCCCAGATACGCAGTATTTT; cdr3_aa: CASSLQSGSPDTQYF
d_call: TRBD2; v_call: TRBV28; clone_size: -; j_call: TRBJ2-5; cdr3_nt: TGTGCCAGCAGTTCCAGACTAGCGGGAGTATTTTCGAGAGAGACCCAGTACTTC; cdr3_aa: CASSSRLAGVFSRETQYF
d_call: TRBD2; v_call: TRBV27; clone_size: -; j_call: TRBJ2-7; cdr3_nt: TGTGCCAGCAGAACCGTTATCCCGGGACTAGCGCCTCAGCACGAGCAGTACTTC; cdr3_aa: CASRTVIPGLAPQHEQYF
d_call: TRBD2; v_call: TRBV20-1; clone_size: -; j_call: TRBJ2-7; cdr3_nt: TGCAGTGCTAGAGCCCCGATCCCCCTAGCGGGAGGGGACGAGCAGTACTTC; cdr3_aa: CSARAPIPLAGGDEQYF
d_call: -; v_call: TRBV4-3; clone_size: -; j_call: TRBJ1-2; cdr3_nt: TGCGCCAGCAGCCAAGAACAGGGAGCCAACTATGGCTACACCTTC; cdr3_aa: CASSQEQGANYGYTF